Listed below are T cell receptor beta chains from one sample, sequenced in a study of OX40 agonist ivuxolimab in advanced cancers. The repertoire was sequenced with immunoSEQ multiplex PCR; TCRdb's copy has only in-frame clones and lacks some. Of around 21,000 clones in the sample, about 70% were seen once. Sequencing was performed on CD4+ or CD8+ T cells sorted from blood, taken in a trial of the OX40 agonist ivuxolimab. Receptor source: an adult with an advanced solid tumor such as melanoma, head and neck, liver or kidney cancer. Each CDR3 is given with its conserved first and last residue. Where a row states a size, it is once, few, many or the class of an expanded clone; other rows omit it.

v_call	clone_size	j_call	cdr3_aa
TRBV29-1	-	TRBJ2-4	CSVEDPLSRLGKKNIQYF
TRBV18	-	TRBJ1-2	CASSPDDRYYGYTF
TRBV10-1	-	TRBJ2-7	CASSDDHSSYEQYF
TRBV4-3	-	TRBJ2-7	CASSQDRVAVSYEQYF
TRBV11-2	-	TRBJ2-7	CASSSPGRGPLNQYF
TRBV6-7	-	TRBJ2-7	CASSFRAANNEQYF
TRBV27	-	TRBJ1-4	CASSQGMVEKLFF
TRBV5-4	few	TRBJ1-1	CASSLGLTEAFF
TRBV6-1	-	TRBJ2-7	CASSAGTGGHEQYF
TRBV6-5	-	TRBJ1-6	CASSYSDQDYSPLHF